These T cell receptor beta chains were read from a single sample in a study of blood T cell repertoires in COVID-19. The protocol was immunoSEQ multiplex PCR, while the TCRdb copy is restricted to in-frame clones and leaves out a portion. Altogether some 130,000 clones are present, around 85% being singletons, with the ten largest covering 15% to 20%. Sequenced material: peripheral blood. These TCRs come from a woman aged 45-59 years who had recovered from COVID-19. The CDR3 runs from the conserved cysteine through the conserved F or W. The D gene is left open where the match is weak. The size field is filled for only some rows; it gives once, few, many or a size class.

d_gene	v_gene	j_gene	abundance	CDR3aa	CDR3nt
TRBD1	TRBV27	TRBJ1-2	-	CATSRQGRSYGYTF	TGTGCCACCTCACGACAGGGTCGTTCCTATGGCTACACCTTC
TRBD2	TRBV11-3	TRBJ2-1	-	CASSFSLLANEQFF	TGTGCCAGCAGCTTCTCCTTACTAGCGAATGAGCAGTTCTTC
TRBD1	TRBV28	TRBJ2-3	-	CASSLGQGATDTQYF	TGTGCCAGCAGTTTAGGGCAGGGGGCAACAGATACGCAGTATTTT
TRBD1	TRBV5-5	TRBJ2-2	-	CASSLQGADTGELFF	TGTGCCAGCAGCCTACAGGGGGCGGATACCGGGGAGCTGTTTTTT
-	TRBV7-8	TRBJ1-4	-	CASSWIQGGEKLFF	TGTGCCAGCAGCTGGATCCAGGGAGGTGAAAAACTGTTTTTT
-	TRBV7-2	TRBJ2-7	-	CASSLRTSAGYEQYF	TGTGCCAGCAGCTTAAGAACTTCGGCGGGGTACGAGCAGTACTTC
TRBD2	TRBV9	TRBJ2-2	-	CASSVLVAGYTGELFF	TGTGCCAGCAGCGTCCTCGTAGCGGGGTACACCGGGGAGCTGTTTTTT
-	TRBV10-3	TRBJ1-2	-	CAISEFTGPGYTF	TGTGCCATCAGTGAGTTCACAGGTCCTGGCTACACCTTC
-	TRBV5-4	TRBJ1-2	-	CASSLDPRGGGSSYTF	TGTGCCAGCAGCTTGGACCCCAGGGGCGGGGGTTCAAGCTACACCTTC
-	TRBV6-1	TRBJ1-1	few	CASSEGRYTEAFF	TGTGCCAGCAGTGAAGGCAGGTACACTGAAGCTTTCTTT
-	TRBV5-5	TRBJ2-3	-	CASSPWAGRTDTQYF	TGTGCCAGCAGCCCGTGGGCAGGGAGGACAGATACGCAGTATTTT
-	TRBV30	TRBJ2-2	-	CANHDTNTGELFF	TGTGCAAATCACGACACGAACACCGGGGAGCTGTTTTTT
TRBD2	TRBV11-3	TRBJ2-2	-	CASSPQAGVFTGELFF	TGTGCCAGCAGCCCTCAAGCGGGGGTGTTCACCGGGGAGCTGTTTTTT
-	TRBV20-1	TRBJ1-1	-	CSASTPSMNTEAFF	TGCAGTGCTAGTACTCCAAGTATGAACACTGAAGCTTTCTTT
-	TRBV9	TRBJ2-5	-	CASSFRPIGEETQYF	TGTGCCAGCAGCTTTCGCCCCATAGGAGAAGAGACCCAGTACTTC
-	TRBV3-1/TRBV3-2	TRBJ2-3	-	CASSSRSSKGTSTDTQYF	TGTGCCAGCAGCTCTCGGAGCTCAAAGGGGACAAGCACAGATACGCAGTATTTT
-	TRBV11-3	TRBJ2-7	-	CASSLGQVYEQYF	TGTGCCAGCAGCTTAGGGCAGGTCTACGAGCAGTACTTC
-	TRBV21-1	TRBJ2-1	once	CASSKGPARGKGWEFF	TGTGCCAGCAGCAAAGGTCCGGCCAGGGGGAAGGGTTGGGAGTTCTTC
TRBD1	TRBV29-1	TRBJ1-2	once	CSARDSPNYGYTF	TGCAGCGCAAGGGACAGTCCTAACTATGGCTACACCTTC
TRBD2	TRBV7-8	TRBJ2-3	once	CASSLRGASGGDTQYF	TGTGCCAGCAGCTTACGGGGGGCTAGCGGGGGAGATACGCAGTATTTT
-	TRBV7-7	TRBJ2-5	-	CASSPTAGGARTQYF	TGTGCCAGCAGCCCGACCGCCGGGGGAGCGAGGACCCAGTACTTC
TRBD2	TRBV9	TRBJ2-7	-	CASSATSGASYEQYF	TGTGCCAGCAGCGCAACTAGCGGGGCCTCCTACGAGCAGTACTTC
-	TRBV6-5	TRBJ2-6	-	CASSSGVAGANVLTF	TGTGCCAGCAGCTCAGGGGTTGCCGGGGCCAACGTCCTGACTTTC
-	TRBV18	TRBJ2-7	-	CASSPLASGEVSYEQYF	TGTGCCAGCTCACCGCTTGCCTCAGGGGAAGTATCCTACGAGCAGTACTTC
TRBD2	TRBV30	TRBJ2-1	-	CAWATGSGVYNEQFF	TGTGCCTGGGCTACGGGTAGCGGGGTTTACAATGAGCAGTTCTTC
-	TRBV29-1	TRBJ2-5	few	CSVGERVDETQYF	TGCAGCGTTGGGGAGAGGGTTGACGAGACCCAGTACTTC
-	TRBV6-5	TRBJ1-1	-	CASIGSAEAFF	TGTGCCAGCATTGGGAGCGCTGAAGCTTTCTTT
TRBD1	TRBV27	TRBJ2-5	once	CASSPQQGARETQYF	TGTGCCAGCAGTCCCCAGCAGGGGGCTCGGGAGACCCAGTACTTC
-	TRBV7-6	TRBJ2-7	-	CASSLGGGQGLYEQYF	TGTGCCAGCAGCTTAGGGGGGGGGCAGGGGCTCTACGAGCAGTACTTC
-	TRBV21-1	TRBJ2-3	once	CASSKGRTGGSTDTQYF	TGTGCCAGCAGCAAAGGTAGGACTGGCGGGAGCACAGATACGCAGTATTTT
-	TRBV9	TRBJ1-6	-	CASSVQGGVNSPLHF	TGTGCCAGCAGCGTGCAAGGGGGGGTTAATTCACCCCTCCACTTT
-	TRBV19	TRBJ2-3	-	CASSMAPDTQYF	TGTGCCAGTAGTATGGCCCCAGATACGCAGTATTTT
-	TRBV7-2	TRBJ2-2	-	CASSSDLTGELFF	TGTGCCAGCAGCTCCGACTTGACCGGGGAGCTGTTTTTT
TRBD1	TRBV30	TRBJ2-1	-	CAWIKQGVYNEQFF	TGTGCCTGGATCAAACAGGGGGTCTACAATGAGCAGTTCTTC
TRBD2	TRBV5-1	TRBJ2-1	-	CASSLEGFLRGGEQFF	TGCGCCAGCAGCTTGGAGGGTTTTCTACGGGGAGGGGAGCAGTTCTTC
TRBD1	TRBV6-5	TRBJ1-3	-	CASRARQGVGNTIYF	TGTGCCAGCAGAGCGAGACAGGGGGTAGGAAACACCATATATTTT
-	TRBV2	TRBJ1-5	-	CASSSQGLSNQPQHF	TGTGCCAGCAGTTCCCAGGGACTTAGCAATCAGCCCCAGCATTTT
-	TRBV4-2	TRBJ2-1	once	CASSQDLRGGNEQFF	TGTGCCAGCAGCCAAGATCTTAGGGGTGGGAATGAGCAGTTCTTC
TRBD1	TRBV7-8	TRBJ1-2	-	CASSLQGARGYTF	TGTGCCAGCAGCTTACAGGGGGCTAGGGGCTACACCTTC
TRBD2	TRBV27	TRBJ2-1	-	CASSSSGGHIYNEQFF	TGTGCCAGCAGTTCTAGCGGGGGCCACATCTACAATGAGCAGTTCTTC
-	TRBV3-1/TRBV3-2	TRBJ2-3	once	CASSQAGSPFADTQYF	TGTGCCAGCAGCCAAGCTGGGAGTCCCTTCGCGGATACGCAGTATTTT
-	TRBV6-6	TRBJ2-3	-	CASKTGLFIHTQYF	TGTGCCAGCAAAACAGGTCTTTTTATCCATACGCAGTATTTT
TRBD1	TRBV25-1	TRBJ1-2	-	CASSVARGQWSYGYTF	TGTGCCAGCAGTGTAGCCAGGGGGCAATGGAGCTATGGCTACACCTTC
-	TRBV18	TRBJ1-3	once	CASSPQPRPGDTIYF	TGTGCCAGCTCACCACAGCCCCGTCCGGGGGACACCATATATTTT
-	TRBV7-2	TRBJ2-1	-	CASSLGGGTWFF	TGTGCCAGCAGCTTAGGTGGCGGGACCTGGTTCTTC